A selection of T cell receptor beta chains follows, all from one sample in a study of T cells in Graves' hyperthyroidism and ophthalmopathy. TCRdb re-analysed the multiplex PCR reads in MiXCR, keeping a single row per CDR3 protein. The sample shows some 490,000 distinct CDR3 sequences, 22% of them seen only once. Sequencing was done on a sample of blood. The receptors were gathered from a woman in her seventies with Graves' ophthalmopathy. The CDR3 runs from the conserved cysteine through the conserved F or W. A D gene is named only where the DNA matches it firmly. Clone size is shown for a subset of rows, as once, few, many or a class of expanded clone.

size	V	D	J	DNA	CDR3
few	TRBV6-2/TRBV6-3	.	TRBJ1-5	TGTGCCAGCAGTTACGGCCCCGTGAGGGGCCCCAATCAGCCCCAGCATTTT	CASSYGPVRGPNQPQHF
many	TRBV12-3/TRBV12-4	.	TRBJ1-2	TGTGCCAGCAGTTTCGCTAGGCGAGACTATGGCTACACCTTC	CASSFARRDYGYTF
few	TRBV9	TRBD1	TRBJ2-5	TGTGCCAGCGGGGCAGGGGGCGATTCGGAGACCCAGTACTTC	CASGAGGDSETQYF
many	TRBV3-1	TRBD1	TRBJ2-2	TGTGCCAGCAGCCCAGGGGGCGATACCGGGGAGCTGTTTTTT	CASSPGGDTGELFF
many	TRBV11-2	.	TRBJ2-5	TGTGCCAGCAGCTTAAACTGGGGTGTCCAAGAGACCCAGTACTTC	CASSLNWGVQETQYF
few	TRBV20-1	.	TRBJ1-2	TGCAGTGCTAGGTTCAGGGGCTGGACCTATGGCTACACCTTC	CSARFRGWTYGYTF
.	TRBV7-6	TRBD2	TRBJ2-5	TGTGCCAGCAGCTTAATGAGGCCAGCGGGAGTTGAGACCCAGTACTTC	CASSLMRPAGVETQYF
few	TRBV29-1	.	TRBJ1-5	TGCAGCGTTGAAACAGAGGGACAGCCCCAGCATTTT	CSVETEGQPQHF
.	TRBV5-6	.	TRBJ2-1	TGTGCCAGCAGCTTTCTAGTCCATGAGCAGTTCTTC	CASSFLVHEQFF
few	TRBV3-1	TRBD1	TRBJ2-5	TGTGCCAGCAGCCTACAGGGGGCCCAAAAGACCCAGTACTTC	CASSLQGAQKTQYF
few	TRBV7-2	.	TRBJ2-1	TGTGCCAGCAGCTTAAACACTGGCGGTGTTAGTGAGCAGTTCTTC	CASSLNTGGVSEQFF
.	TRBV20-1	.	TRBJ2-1	TGCAGTGCTAGAGAACCCAGGGGCAGCGGCGGTAATGAGCAGTTCTTC	CSAREPRGSGGNEQFF
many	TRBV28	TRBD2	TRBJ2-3	TGTGCCAGCAGTTTAATCAGCGGGGCTAGCACAGATACGCAGTATTTT	CASSLISGASTDTQYF
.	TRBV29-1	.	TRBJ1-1	TGCAGCGTTGCATGGGGCTCTGACACTGAAGCTTTCTTT	CSVAWGSDTEAFF
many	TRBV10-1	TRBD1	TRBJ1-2	TGCGCCAGCTCTCCGGGACAGGGAATGGGTGGCTACACCTTC	CASSPGQGMGGYTF
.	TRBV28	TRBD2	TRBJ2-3	TGTGCCAGCAGTCACGGACTAGAAACAGCAGATACGCAGTATTTT	CASSHGLETADTQYF
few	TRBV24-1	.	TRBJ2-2	TGTGCGACCCCCCGGAACACCGGGGAGCTGTTTTTT	CATPRNTGELFF
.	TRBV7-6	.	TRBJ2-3	TGTGCCAGCAGCTTAAATCCTAGTACAGATACGCAGTATTTT	CASSLNPSTDTQYF
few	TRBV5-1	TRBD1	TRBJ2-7	TGCGCCAGCAGCTCCCAGGGGGCCGTCTCCTACGAGCAGTACTTC	CASSSQGAVSYEQYF
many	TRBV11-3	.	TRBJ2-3	TGTGCCAGCAGCTTACAAGGGGTCGCGCAGTATTTT	CASSLQGVAQYF
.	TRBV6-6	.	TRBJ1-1	TGTGCCAGCAGTTACTCGAGGGACACTGAAGCTTTCTTT	CASSYSRDTEAFF
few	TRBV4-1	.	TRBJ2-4	TGCGCCAGCAGCCAAGGATTGCTAGCCAAAAACATTCAGTACTTC	CASSQGLLAKNIQYF
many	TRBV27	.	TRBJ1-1	TGTGCCAGCAATAGGGGACTTTCGAACACTGAAGCTTTCTTT	CASNRGLSNTEAFF
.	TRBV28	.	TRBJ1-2	TGTGCCAGCAGTTTGGGACGGGGGCGTAGCTATGGCTACACCTTC	CASSLGRGRSYGYTF
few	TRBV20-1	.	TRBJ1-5	TGCAGTGCTAGAGATCCGGGTTATCGTCAGCCCCAGCATTTT	CSARDPGYRQPQHF
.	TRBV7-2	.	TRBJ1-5	TGTGCCAGCAGCTTAGAACGCGCTCAGCCCCAGCATTTT	CASSLERAQPQHF
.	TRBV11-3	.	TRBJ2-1	TGTGCCGGCAGCGGAGGGGCAGCCTACAATGAGCAGTTCTTC	CAGSGGAAYNEQFF
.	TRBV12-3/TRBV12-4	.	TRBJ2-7	TGTGCCAGCAGTTTAAATAGACTTGAGCAGTACTTC	CASSLNRLEQYF
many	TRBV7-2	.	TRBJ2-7	TGTGCCAGCAGCTGGCCCCCAGGCCGGAGCTCCTACGAGCAGTACTTC	CASSWPPGRSSYEQYF
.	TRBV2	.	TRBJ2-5	TGTGCCAGCAGCCCACAGGGTATCCGCGAGACCCAGTACTTC	CASSPQGIRETQYF
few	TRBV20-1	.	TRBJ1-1	TGCAGTGCTAGAGTAATGGGGACGATGGACACTGAAGCTTTCTTT	CSARVMGTMDTEAFF
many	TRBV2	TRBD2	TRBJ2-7	TGTGCCAGCAGTGTAAGCGGGGACGGATACGAGCAGTACTTC	CASSVSGDGYEQYF
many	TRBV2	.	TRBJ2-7	TGTGCCAGCAGTGAAGGCGGACACGAGCAGTACTTC	CASSEGGHEQYF
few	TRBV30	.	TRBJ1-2	TGTGCCTGGAGCCTGGGATCTAACTATGGCTACACCTTC	CAWSLGSNYGYTF
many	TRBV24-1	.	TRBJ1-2	TGTGCCACCAGTGATTCGAGGAGGGGTGGAGGCTACACCTTC	CATSDSRRGGGYTF
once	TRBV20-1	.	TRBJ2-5	TGCAGTGCACCGGCCCTAGCCAAGGGGGAGACCCAGTACTTC	CSAPALAKGETQYF
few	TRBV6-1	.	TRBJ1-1	TGTGCCAGCACCAACAGTGGGGGTATCACTGAAGCTTTCTTT	CASTNSGGITEAFF
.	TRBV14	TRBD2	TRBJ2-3	TGTGCCAGCAGCCTTGGGACTAGCGGGAGGCTTTCCCACTACCGGCAGTATTTT	CASSLGTSGRLSHYRQYF
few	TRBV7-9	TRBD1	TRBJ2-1	TGTGCCAGCAGTCATACCGGGACAGGGACCCATTCCTACAATGAGCAGTTCTTC	CASSHTGTGTHSYNEQFF
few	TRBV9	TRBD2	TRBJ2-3	TGTGCCAGCAGCTCGAGCGGGAGGCCAGATACGCAGTATTTT	CASSSSGRPDTQYF
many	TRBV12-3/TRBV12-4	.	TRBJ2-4	TGTGCCAGCAGTTTATTCAGCGCGGACATTCAGTACTTC	CASSLFSADIQYF
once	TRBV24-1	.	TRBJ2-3	TGTGCCACCAGTGATCCTGGACGGGGGAGTACAGATACGCAGTATTTT	CATSDPGRGSTDTQYF